These T cell receptor beta chains were read from a single sample in a study of technical replicates of blood from a few donors. Using immunoSEQ multiplex PCR, the repertoire was profiled, and TCRdb retains in-frame clones only, with some absent. The sample includes approximately 82,000 clones, around 94% seen only once; the top ten take roughly 0.26%. Specimen: T cells isolated from PBMCs. The receptors were gathered from a human donor in good health. The CDR3 runs from the conserved cysteine through the conserved F or W. D genes are given only for firm matches. Size values are once, few and many counts, or a class for expanded clones, and some rows have none.

D | J | V | size | CDR3 | DNA
TRBD1 | TRBJ2-7 | TRBV6-5 | NA | CASSFYRGLRDEQYF | TGTGCCAGCAGTTTCTACAGGGGGTTGCGGGACGAGCAGTACTTC
TRBD1 | TRBJ2-5 | TRBV5-6 | NA | CASSLSGQGTQETQYF | TGTGCCAGCAGCTTGTCTGGACAGGGGACCCAAGAGACCCAGTACTTC
TRBD2 | TRBJ2-7 | TRBV28 | NA | CASSVGLAGGDEQYF | TGTGCCAGCTCGGTCGGACTAGCGGGAGGTGACGAGCAGTACTTC
TRBD1 | TRBJ1-5 | TRBV4-1 | NA | CASSRDSGGPNQPQHF | TGCGCCAGCAGCCGGGACAGCGGAGGACCCAATCAGCCCCAGCATTTT
NA | TRBJ2-1 | TRBV6-1 | NA | CASSENEGTSYNEQFF | TGTGCCAGCAGTGAAAATGAGGGTACCTCCTACAATGAGCAGTTCTTC
TRBD1 | TRBJ2-7 | TRBV4-2 | NA | CASSQDGGTDRSYEQYF | TGTGCCAGCAGCCAAGATGGTGGGACGGACAGGTCCTACGAGCAGTACTTC
NA | TRBJ1-2 | TRBV5-4 | NA | CASSPSGLILTYGYTF | TGTGCCAGCAGCCCGTCAGGGCTGATCCTAACCTATGGCTACACCTTC
NA | TRBJ2-7 | TRBV19 | NA | CASSPSDRAYEQYF | TGTGCCAGTAGTCCATCAGACAGAGCCTACGAGCAGTACTTC
TRBD1 | TRBJ2-1 | TRBV11-2 | NA | CASSFEDRGANEQFF | TGTGCCAGCAGCTTCGAGGACAGGGGGGCCAATGAGCAGTTCTTC
TRBD1 | TRBJ2-1 | TRBV10-3 | NA | CAIRAGQGAGNEQFF | TGTGCCATCAGAGCAGGACAGGGGGCGGGTAATGAGCAGTTCTTC
NA | TRBJ1-1 | TRBV27 | NA | CASRGRGNTEAFF | TGTGCCAGCAGGGGCAGGGGGAACACTGAAGCTTTCTTT
TRBD1 | TRBJ2-5 | TRBV5-1 | NA | CASSLGSGGQETQYF | TGCGCCAGCAGCTTGGGGTCAGGGGGACAAGAGACCCAGTACTTC
TRBD2 | TRBJ2-7 | TRBV18 | NA | CASSRASSGPSSYEQYF | TGTGCCAGCTCCAGGGCGTCTAGCGGGCCGAGCTCCTACGAGCAGTACTTC
TRBD2 | TRBJ2-1 | TRBV7-9 | NA | CASSSKTSGPYNEQFF | TGTGCCAGCAGCTCCAAGACTAGCGGGCCATACAATGAGCAGTTCTTC
NA | TRBJ2-5 | TRBV7-2 | NA | CASSLWSAQETQYF | TGTGCCAGCAGCTTATGGAGCGCCCAAGAGACCCAGTACTTC
TRBD2 | TRBJ2-7 | TRBV28 | NA | CASSRGGQSEQYF | TGTGCCAGCAGTCGGGGGGGCCAAAGCGAGCAGTACTTC
NA | TRBJ1-1 | TRBV27 | NA | CASSLIANTEAFF | TGTGCCAGCAGTTTGATAGCGAACACTGAAGCTTTCTTT
TRBD1 | TRBJ1-6 | TRBV28 | NA | CASSLVVGGTGDSPLHF | TGTGCCAGCAGTTTGGTTGTGGGAGGGACAGGGGACTCACCCCTCCACTTT
NA | TRBJ1-2 | TRBV7-9 | NA | CASSLETGVGNGYTF | TGTGCCAGCAGCTTAGAGACGGGCGTCGGGAATGGCTACACCTTC
NA | TRBJ2-3 | TRBV14 | NA | CASSQHPSGTDTQYF | TGTGCCAGCAGCCAACATCCTAGCGGCACAGATACGCAGTATTTT
NA | TRBJ1-6 | TRBV9 | NA | CASSSQGVWGRSPLHF | TGTGCCAGCAGCTCCCAAGGGGTCTGGGGGCGTTCACCCCTCCACTTT
NA | TRBJ1-1 | TRBV30 | NA | CAWRPGGRPRTEAFF | TGTGCCTGGAGGCCGGGGGGCAGGCCAAGAACTGAAGCTTTCTTT
TRBD1 | TRBJ1-6 | TRBV4-1 | NA | CASGPGTANSPLHF | TGCGCCAGCGGCCCCGGGACAGCTAATTCACCCCTCCACTTT
NA | TRBJ1-1 | TRBV18 | NA | CASSPPGFTEAFF | TGTGCCAGCTCACCACCGGGCTTCACTGAAGCTTTCTTT
NA | TRBJ1-1 | TRBV6-5 | NA | CASSYGWSQPTEAFF | TGTGCCAGCAGTTACGGCTGGAGCCAGCCGACTGAAGCTTTCTTT
NA | TRBJ1-1 | TRBV4-1 | NA | CASSRDSSEAFF | TGCGCCAGCAGCCGAGACAGTTCTGAAGCTTTCTTT
NA | TRBJ1-1 | TRBV18 | NA | CASSSFGENTEAFF | TGTGCCAGCTCAAGCTTCGGAGAAAACACTGAAGCTTTCTTT
NA | TRBJ1-6 | TRBV9 | NA | CASSVAGREFDSPLHF | TGTGCCAGCAGCGTAGCAGGGAGGGAGTTCGATTCACCCCTCCACTTT
NA | TRBJ2-7 | TRBV7-9 | NA | CASSPRLSSYEQYF | TGTGCCAGCAGCCCTCGACTGTCCTCCTACGAGCAGTACTTC
NA | TRBJ1-2 | TRBV7-2 | NA | CASSLFQNYGYTF | TGTGCCAGCAGCTTATTTCAGAACTATGGCTACACCTTC
TRBD1 | TRBJ1-1 | TRBV18 | NA | CASSDGTATMNTEAFF | TGTGCCAGCTCAGACGGGACAGCAACCATGAACACTGAAGCTTTCTTT
NA | TRBJ2-1 | TRBV7-8 | NA | CASSSGTMYYNEQFF | TGTGCCAGCAGCTCCGGGACAATGTACTACAATGAGCAGTTCTTC
NA | TRBJ1-2 | TRBV10-3 | NA | CAISSDSRSGYTF | TGTGCCATCAGCTCCGACAGTCGAAGTGGCTACACCTTC
NA | TRBJ1-2 | TRBV6-1 | NA | CASSELRGTTF | TGTGCCAGCAGTGAATTGAGAGGTACCACCTTC
TRBD2 | TRBJ2-3 | TRBV7-9 | NA | CASSLSGGYTQYF | TGTGCCAGCAGCCTCAGCGGGGGCTATACGCAGTATTTT
TRBD1 | TRBJ1-2 | TRBV2 | NA | CASSERGLRGWFGYTF | TGTGCCAGCAGTGAAAGGGGGCTCAGGGGTTGGTTTGGCTACACCTTC
TRBD1 | TRBJ2-7 | TRBV30 | NA | CAWSVQGDRIYEQYF | TGTGCCTGGAGTGTACAGGGGGACAGAATCTACGAGCAGTACTTC
NA | TRBJ2-5 | TRBV30 | NA | CAWSGLAPETQYF | TGTGCCTGGAGTGGTTTAGCACCAGAGACCCAGTACTTC
NA | TRBJ2-7 | TRBV7-9 | NA | CASSPRDYEQYF | TGTGCCAGCAGCCCACGGGATTACGAGCAGTACTTC
NA | TRBJ2-2 | TRBV6-5 | NA | CASSYQEAGELFF | TGTGCCAGCAGTTACCAGGAAGCCGGGGAGCTGTTTTTT
TRBD2 | TRBJ2-7 | TRBV5-1 | NA | CASSLNQRGTYEQYF | TGCGCCAGCAGCTTGAACCAGCGGGGCACCTACGAGCAGTACTTC
NA | TRBJ1-5 | TRBV4-1 | NA | CASSQDNLGVQTNQPQHF | TGCGCCAGCAGCCAAGATAATTTGGGAGTCCAAACAAATCAGCCCCAGCATTTT
TRBD2 | TRBJ2-1 | TRBV10-3 | NA | CAISEGLAGGPSSYNEQFF | TGTGCCATCAGTGAGGGGCTAGCGGGAGGGCCCAGCTCCTACAATGAGCAGTTCTTC
TRBD2 | TRBJ2-3 | TRBV5-1 | NA | CASSSVYVGGGAYSTDTQYF | TGCGCCAGCAGCTCCGTTTATGTGGGCGGGGGGGCCTATAGCACAGATACGCAGTATTTT
NA | TRBJ1-2 | TRBV28 | NA | CASTSLSSYTF | TGTGCCAGCACTTCTCTTTCTAGCTACACCTTC
NA | TRBJ2-3 | TRBV20-1 | few | CSARSHDTQYF | TGCAGTGCTAGGAGCCACGATACGCAGTATTTT
NA | TRBJ1-5 | TRBV4-1 | NA | CASSQDRYSNQPQHF | TGCGCCAGCAGCCAAGACAGATATAGCAATCAGCCCCAGCATTTT
TRBD1 | TRBJ1-6 | TRBV25-1 | NA | CASSDGQVVNSPLHF | TGTGCCAGCAGTGACGGACAGGTCGTCAATTCACCCCTCCACTTT
NA | TRBJ1-1 | TRBV2 | NA | CASRSGSLNTEAFF | TGTGCCAGCAGGTCAGGGTCCTTGAACACTGAAGCTTTCTTT
NA | TRBJ1-5 | TRBV4-1 | NA | CASSQDRGSNQPQHF | TGCGCCAGCAGCCAAGACAGGGGTAGCAATCAGCCCCAGCATTTT
NA | TRBJ2-1 | TRBV6-1 | NA | CASSDAAGASYNEQFF | TGTGCCAGCAGTGATGCCGCAGGGGCATCCTACAATGAGCAGTTCTTC
NA | TRBJ1-6 | TRBV6-5 | NA | CASSQGKNSPLHF | TGTGCCAGCAGCCAGGGCAAGAATTCACCCCTCCACTTT
TRBD1 | TRBJ1-2 | TRBV6-5 | NA | CASSFSQGARNYGYTF | TGTGCCAGCAGTTTTTCACAGGGGGCGCGAAACTATGGCTACACCTTC
NA | TRBJ2-7 | TRBV5-1 | NA | CASSFGALYEQYF | TGCGCCAGCAGCTTTGGGGCCCTCTACGAGCAGTACTTC